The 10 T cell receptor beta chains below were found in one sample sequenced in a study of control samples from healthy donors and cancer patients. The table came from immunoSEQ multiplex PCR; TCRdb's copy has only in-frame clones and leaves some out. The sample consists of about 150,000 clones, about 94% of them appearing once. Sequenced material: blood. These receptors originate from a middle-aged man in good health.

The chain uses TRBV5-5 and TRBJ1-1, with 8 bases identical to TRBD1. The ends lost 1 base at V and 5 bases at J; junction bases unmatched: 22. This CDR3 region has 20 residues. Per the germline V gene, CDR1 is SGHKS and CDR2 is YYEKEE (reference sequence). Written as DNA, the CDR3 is TGTGCCAGCAGCTTGTTTCTGTGGGGGACAGGTCGATCCCCGGGAACTGAAGCTTTCTTT. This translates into CASSLFLWGTGRSPGTEAFF.

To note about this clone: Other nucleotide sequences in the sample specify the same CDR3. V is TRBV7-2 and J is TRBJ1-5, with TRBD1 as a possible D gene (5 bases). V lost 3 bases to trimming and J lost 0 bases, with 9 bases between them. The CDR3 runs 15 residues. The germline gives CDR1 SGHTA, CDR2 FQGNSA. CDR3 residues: CASSLGDSSNQPQHF. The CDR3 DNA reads TGTGCCAGCAGCTTGGGTGACAGTAGCAATCAGCCCCAGCATTTT.

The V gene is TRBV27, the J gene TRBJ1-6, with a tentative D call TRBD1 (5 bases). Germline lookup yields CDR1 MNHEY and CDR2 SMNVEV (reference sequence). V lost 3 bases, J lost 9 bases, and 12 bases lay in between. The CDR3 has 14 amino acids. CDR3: CASSFPGSGSPLHF. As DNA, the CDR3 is TGTGCCAGCAGTTTCCCAGGGTCGGGTTCACCCCTCCACTTT.

The CDR3, as DNA: TGTGCCAGCAGTGAAGATCGGGGAAGCTACACCTTC. It translates to CASSEDRGSYTF. The rearrangement links TRBV6-1 to TRBJ1-2; D ambiguous. The germline V gene encodes CDR1 MNHNS and CDR2 SASEGT. This CDR3 is built from 12 residues. Deletions cut 1 base from V and 9 bases from J, with 9 bases between.

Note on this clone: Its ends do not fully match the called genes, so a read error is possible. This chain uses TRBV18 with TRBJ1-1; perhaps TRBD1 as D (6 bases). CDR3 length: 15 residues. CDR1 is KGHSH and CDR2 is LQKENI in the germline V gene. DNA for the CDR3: TGTGCCAGCTCGCCACACAGGGATTTGAACACTGAAGCTTTCTTT. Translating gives CASSPHRDLNTEAFF.

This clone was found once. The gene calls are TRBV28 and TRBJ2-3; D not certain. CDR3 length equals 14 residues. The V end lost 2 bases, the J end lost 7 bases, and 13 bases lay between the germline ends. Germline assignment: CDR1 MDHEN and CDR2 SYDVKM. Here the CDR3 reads CASSLVPPSHTQYF. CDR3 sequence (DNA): TGTGCCAGCAGTTTAGTGCCGCCAAGCCATACGCAGTATTTT.

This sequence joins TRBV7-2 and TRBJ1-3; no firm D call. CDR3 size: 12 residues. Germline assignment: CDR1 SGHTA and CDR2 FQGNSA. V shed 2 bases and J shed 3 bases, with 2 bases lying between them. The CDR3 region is CASSLYGNTIYF. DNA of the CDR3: TGTGCCAGCAGCTTATATGGAAACACCATATATTTT.

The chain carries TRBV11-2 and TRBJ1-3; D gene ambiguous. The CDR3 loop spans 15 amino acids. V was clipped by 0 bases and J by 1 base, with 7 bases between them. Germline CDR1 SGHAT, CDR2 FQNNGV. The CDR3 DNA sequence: TGTGCCAGCAGCTTAGATTGGGGATCTGGAAACACCATATATTTT. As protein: CASSLDWGSGNTIYF. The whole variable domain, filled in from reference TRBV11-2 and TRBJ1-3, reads EAGVAQSPRYKIIEKRQSVAFWCNPISGHATLYWYQQILGQGPKLLIQFQNNGVVDDSQLPKDRFSAERLKGVDSTLKIQPAKLEDSAVYLCASSLDWGSGNTIYFGEGSWLTVV.

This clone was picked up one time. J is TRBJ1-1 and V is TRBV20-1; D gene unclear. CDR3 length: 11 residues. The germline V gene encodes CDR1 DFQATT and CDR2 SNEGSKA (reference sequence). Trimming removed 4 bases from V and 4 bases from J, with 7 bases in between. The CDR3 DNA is TGCAGTGCTAACCAAGGCACTGAAGCTTTCTTT. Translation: CSANQGTEAFF.

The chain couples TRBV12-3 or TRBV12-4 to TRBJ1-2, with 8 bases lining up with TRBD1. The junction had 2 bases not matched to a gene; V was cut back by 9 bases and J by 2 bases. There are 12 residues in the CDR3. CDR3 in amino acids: CARQGGNYGYTF. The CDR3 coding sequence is TGTGCCAGACAGGGGGGGAACTATGGCTACACCTTC.